What follows are 25 T cell receptor beta chains derived from one specimen sequenced in a study of glioma-infiltrating T cells after dendritic cell vaccination. TCRdb's table, derived via immunoSEQ multiplex PCR, lists solely in-frame clones and lacks some. The sample carries approximately 84,000 clones, approximately 90% recorded once. The sequences come from blood, collected before dendritic cell vaccination. The receptors come from a human donor with glioblastoma.

This rearrangement joins TRBV6-1 to TRBJ1-4; 8 bases agree with TRBD1. This CDR3 contains 14 residues. Germline V gives CDR1 MNHNS, CDR2 SASEGT. With V trimmed by 5 bases and J by 3 bases, 2 bases remained unmatched. CDR3 nucleotides: TGTGCCAGCAGTTGGACAGGGCCTAATGAAAAACTGTTTTTT. The encoded protein is CASSWTGPNEKLFF.

The chain uses TRBV4-1 and TRBJ1-4, with TRBD1 matching 9 bases. CDR1 and CDR2 from the germline V gene are MGHRA and YSYEKL. CDR3 size: 14 residues. With V trimmed by 4 bases and J by 8 bases, 5 bases remained unmatched. CDR3 sequence reads: CASSRGGTGEKLFF. CDR3 DNA sequence: TGCGCCAGCAGCCGAGGAGGGACAGGGGAAAAACTGTTTTTT.

The chain links TRBV5-6 to TRBJ2-7; tentative D call: TRBD1 (6 bases). Trimming took off 4 bases at V and 3 bases at J, with 11 bases between the two ends. This CDR3 is built from 13 residues. In germline, CDR1 is SGHDT, CDR2 YYEEEE. In nucleotides, the CDR3 is TGTGCCAGCAGCACACCGGACAGCTACGAGCAGTACTTC. Its protein is CASSTPDSYEQYF.

The genes are TRBV25-1 and TRBJ1-1; D not resolved. Germline CDR1 reads MGHDK; CDR2 reads SYGVNS. Trimming took 2 bases from V and 1 from J, leaving 8 bases between them. The length of the CDR3 is 14 residues. This CDR3 reads CASSEGRWNTEAFF. CDR3 nucleotides: TGTGCCAGCAGTGAAGGGAGATGGAACACTGAAGCTTTCTTT.

This clone was seen only a few times. The chain joins TRBV7-2 to TRBJ2-2; TRBD1 aligns across 10 bases. CDR3 size: 16 residues. Germline CDR1 reads SGHTA; CDR2 reads FQGNSA. V gave up 5 bases and J gave up 7 bases; unmatched junction bases: 10. CDR3 region: CASSVTGGASGGELFF. The CDR3 DNA sequence: TGTGCCAGCAGCGTGACAGGGGGCGCATCAGGCGGGGAGCTGTTTTTT.

The chain uses TRBV9 and TRBJ2-2, with D unclear. From germline, CDR1 is SGDLS and CDR2 YYNGEE. The CDR3 sequence is 12 residues long. Between the trimmed V and J ends, which lost 1 base and 6 bases, there was a span of 4 bases. CDR3 sequence: CASSVSAGELFF. CDR3 in DNA: TGTGCCAGCAGCGTATCGGCCGGGGAGCTGTTTTTT.

This chain joins TRBV7-6 and TRBJ1-1; 8 bases fit TRBD1. The germline CDR1 and CDR2 sequences are SGHVS and FNYEAQ. J was trimmed by 5 bases and V by 4 bases; bases with no gene match: 6. This CDR3 spans 14 amino acids. This CDR3 is CASSSRGLGTEAFF. As DNA, the CDR3 is TGTGCCAGCAGCTCCAGGGGGCTAGGGACTGAAGCTTTCTTT.

This sequence joins TRBV6-5 and TRBJ2-3, with D tentatively TRBD2 (5 bases). Germline CDR1 reads MNHEY; CDR2 reads SVGAGI. Trimming left V 2 bases short and J 5 bases short, with 5 bases between. CDR3 size: 12 residues. DNA of the CDR3: TGTGCCAGCAGTTACGAGGGAGATACGCAGTATTTT. It yields the protein CASSYEGDTQYF.

This clone has more than one count but fewer than ten. The V call is TRBV2, the J call TRBJ1-2; tentative D call: TRBD1 (5 bases). Per germline, CDR1 SNHLY and CDR2 FYNNEI. With 2 bases removed from V and 7 bases from J, the gap between germline ends came to 14 bases. This CDR3 spans 14 amino acids. CDR3 sequence: CASSEYTQGFGYTF. Here the CDR3 DNA reads TGTGCCAGCAGTGAATACACTCAGGGCTTTGGCTACACCTTC.

The V call is TRBV11-1, the J call TRBJ1-3; no reliable D call. The CDR3 runs to 12 residues. Trimming shortened V by 3 bases and J by 4 bases, and 4 bases separated the two germline ends. Per germline, CDR1 SGHAT and CDR2 FQDESV (reference sequence). The CDR3 reads CASSFSGNTIYF. The CDR3 region has the DNA TGTGCCAGCAGCTTTTCGGGAAACACCATATATTTT.

The chain combines TRBV7-9 with TRBJ2-1; TRBD2 matches 11 bases. The CDR3 runs 14 residues. CDR1 is SEHNR and CDR2 is FQNEAQ in the germline V gene (reference sequence). The V and J ends lost 3 bases and 5 bases, in that order; junction bases with no gene match: 0. CDR3 amino acids: CASSFSGGDNEQFF. For the CDR3, the DNA is TGTGCCAGCAGCTTTAGCGGGGGGGACAATGAGCAGTTCTTC.

V gene TRBV6-5 combines with J gene TRBJ2-5, with 9 bases fitting TRBD2. J lost 2 bases, V lost 6 bases, and 7 bases had no gene match. The CDR3 totals 15 residues. The germline V gene encodes CDR1 MNHEY and CDR2 SVGAGI. Here the CDR3 reads CASSVLAGRQETQYF. The CDR3 DNA reads as TGTGCCAGCAGCGTCCTAGCGGGGAGACAAGAGACCCAGTACTTC.

The chain combines TRBV7-9 with TRBJ2-2, with 15 nucleotides matching TRBD2. Germline CDR1 is SEHNR and CDR2 is FQNEAQ (reference sequence). The trim removed 5 bases at V and 7 bases at J, leaving 11 bases unmatched. The CDR3 covers 18 residues. CDR3 DNA sequence: TGTGCCAGCAGCAATGGAGGGACTAGCGGGGGGTCCGGCGGGGAGCTGTTTTTT. Translating it yields CASSNGGTSGGSGGELFF.

The genes are TRBV27 and TRBJ1-5, with D maybe TRBD1 (5 bases). The V end lost 1 base, the J end lost 7 bases, and 8 bases lay between the germline ends. The germline CDR1 and CDR2 sequences are MNHEY and SMNVEV (reference sequence). This CDR3 region has 13 residues. Here the CDR3 reads CASSLLGAQPQHF. In nucleotides, the CDR3 is TGTGCCAGCAGTTTATTAGGGGCCCAGCCCCAGCATTTT.

The chain couples TRBV5-1 to TRBJ2-5; TRBD2 is a possible D gene (5 bases). The germline V gene has CDR1 SGHRS and CDR2 YFSETQ. This CDR3 region has 15 residues. The germline V and J ends were trimmed by 4 bases and 5 bases, with 18 bases remaining between them. The CDR3 sequence: CASSQEAAPGETQYF. The CDR3, as DNA: TGCGCCAGCAGCCAAGAAGCCGCGCCGGGGGAGACCCAGTACTTC.

The chain recombines TRBV7-8 with TRBJ2-7; 9 nucleotides line up with TRBD1. The CDR3 is made up of 16 amino acids. From germline, CDR1 is SGHVS and CDR2 FQNEAQ. With V trimmed by 5 bases and J by 6 bases, 14 bases remained unmatched. The CDR3 DNA reads TGTGCCAGCAGCACCCTCGCACAGGGGGCGAAGCGCGAGCAGTACTTC. Translation: CASSTLAQGAKREQYF.

The genes are TRBV6-5 and TRBJ1-4; D is perhaps TRBD1 (6 bases). Deletions cut 0 bases from V and 7 bases from J, with 9 bases between. The V gene's germline CDR1 is MNHEY and CDR2 SVGAGI. The CDR3 extends over 14 amino acids. Written as DNA, the CDR3 is TGTGCCAGCAGTTACTCGAGGGGGACTGAAAAACTGTTTTTT. It specifies CASSYSRGTEKLFF.

This chain connects TRBV9 to TRBJ2-5; TRBD1 matches 7 bases. This CDR3 contains 14 residues. Per the germline V gene, CDR1 is SGDLS and CDR2 is YYNGEE. The V gene end was trimmed by 3 bases and the J gene end by 5 bases; junction bases not matched to a gene: 7. In nucleotides, the CDR3 is TGTGCCAGCAGCGGGCTAGGGGGCGCGGAGACCCAGTACTTC. Its translation: CASSGLGGAETQYF.

The genes are TRBV2 and TRBJ1-2; D is ambiguous. V was clipped by 5 bases and J by 5 bases, with 12 bases between them. CDR3 length equals 13 residues. Germline lookup yields CDR1 SNHLY and CDR2 FYNNEI. CDR3 in amino acids: CASSRIGGYGYTF. CDR3 in DNA: TGTGCCAGCAGTCGGATTGGAGGGTATGGCTACACCTTC.

This clone was observed a few times. The chain recombines TRBV27 with TRBJ2-3, with D tentatively TRBD1 (5 bases). From germline, CDR1 is MNHEY and CDR2 SMNVEV (reference sequence). The CDR3 sequence is 14 residues long. V was shortened by 6 bases and J by 1 base, with 11 bases between the two germline ends. CDR3 nucleotides: TGTGCCAGCAGCCAAGGGGTGGGCACAGATACGCAGTATTTT. This translates into CASSQGVGTDTQYF.

This chain joins TRBV2 and TRBJ2-1; 7 bases agree with TRBD2. CDR1 and CDR2 (germline): SNHLY, FYNNEI. The V segment lost 1 base and the J segment 2 bases; nucleotides outside the gene matches: 2. The CDR3 contains 15 residues. CDR3 nucleotides: TGTGCCAGCAGTGAAGAGCGGGGAACCTACAATGAGCAGTTCTTC. Translating it yields CASSEERGTYNEQFF. The whole variable domain, filled in from reference TRBV2 and TRBJ2-1, reads EPEVTQTPSHQVTQMGQEVILRCVPISNHLYFYWYRQILGQKVEFLVSFYNNEISEKSEIFDDQFSVERPDGSNFTLKIRSTKLEDSAMYFCASSEERGTYNEQFFGPGTRLTVL.

The chain is built from TRBV19 and TRBJ1-1; tentative D call: TRBD1 (6 bases). The V gene's germline CDR1 is LNHDA and CDR2 SQIVND (reference sequence). The CDR3 is made up of 13 amino acids. Trimming removed 10 bases at V and 1 base at J, with 13 bases between. The CDR3 protein is CATTQGWNTEAFF. The CDR3 DNA sequence: TGTGCCACAACACAGGGCTGGAACACTGAAGCTTTCTTT.

The V call is TRBV5-4, the J call TRBJ2-7, with D possibly TRBD1 on 5 matching bases. V lost 1 base and J lost 2, with 10 bases in between. The germline V gene has CDR1 SGHNT and CDR2 YYREEE (reference sequence). This CDR3 region has 14 residues. The CDR3 coding sequence is TGTGCCAGCAGCTTGCAGGGATCCGCCTACGAGCAGTACTTC. Its translation: CASSLQGSAYEQYF.

The chain uses TRBV14 and TRBJ2-1; D remains ambiguous. V shed 2 bases and J shed 12 bases, with 20 bases lying between them. The CDR3 runs 15 residues. From germline, CDR1 is SGHDN and CDR2 FVKESK. CDR3 sequence: CASSQMLAVWRAQFF. The CDR3 DNA reads TGTGCCAGCAGCCAAATGTTGGCGGTGTGGCGCGCGCAGTTCTTC. Full variable domain (missing parts from reference TRBV14 and TRBJ2-1): EAGVTQFPSHSVIEKGQTVTLRCDPISGHDNLYWYRRVMGKEIKFLLHFVKESKQDESGMPNNRFLAERTGGTYSTLKVQPAELEDSGVYFCASSQMLAVWRAQFFGPGTRLTVL.

In this sample, this clone turned up once. The rearrangement uses TRBV6-9 and TRBJ2-2; D gene ambiguous. CDR1 MNHGY and CDR2 SVAAGI come from the germline V gene. Trimming pared 5 bases from V and 1 base from J, leaving 14 bases between. This CDR3 comprises 16 residues. The CDR3 sequence: CASSPRPQVNTGELFF. CDR3 nucleotide sequence: TGTGCCAGCAGTCCAAGGCCCCAGGTGAACACCGGGGAGCTGTTTTTT.